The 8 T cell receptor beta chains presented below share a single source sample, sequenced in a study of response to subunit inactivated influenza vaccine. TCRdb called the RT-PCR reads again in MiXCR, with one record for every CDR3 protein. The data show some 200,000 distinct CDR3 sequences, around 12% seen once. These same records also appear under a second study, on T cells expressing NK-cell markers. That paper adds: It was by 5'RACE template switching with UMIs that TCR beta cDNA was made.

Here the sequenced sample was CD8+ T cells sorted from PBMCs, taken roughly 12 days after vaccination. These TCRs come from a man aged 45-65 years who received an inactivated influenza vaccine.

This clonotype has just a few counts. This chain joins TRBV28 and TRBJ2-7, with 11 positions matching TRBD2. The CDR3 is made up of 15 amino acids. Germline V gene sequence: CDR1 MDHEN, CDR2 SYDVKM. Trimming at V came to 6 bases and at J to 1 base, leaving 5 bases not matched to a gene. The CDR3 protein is CASSPWTSGSYEQYF. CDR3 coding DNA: TGTGCCAGCAGCCCCTGGACTAGCGGGTCCTACGAGCAGTACTTC.

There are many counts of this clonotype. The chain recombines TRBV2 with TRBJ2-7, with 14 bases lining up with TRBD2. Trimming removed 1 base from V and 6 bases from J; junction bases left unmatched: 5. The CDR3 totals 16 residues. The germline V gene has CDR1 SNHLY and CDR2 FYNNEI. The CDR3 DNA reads TGTGCCAGCAGTGAAGTCCGAGGACTAGCGGGAGGCGAGCAGTACTTC. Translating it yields CASSEVRGLAGGEQYF.

CDR3 nucleotides: TGTGCCAGCAACCTGAGAGGGTTGTGGGGACAGGTCTACAATGAGCAGTTCTTC. It yields the protein CASNLRGLWGQVYNEQFF. The rearrangement uses TRBV28 and TRBJ2-1; 8 nucleotides match TRBD1. CDR3 length: 18 amino acids. Looked up from germline, CDR1 is MDHEN and CDR2 is SYDVKM. V lost 7 bases to trimming and J lost 3 bases; unmatched junction nucleotides: 17.

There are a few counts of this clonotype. The CDR3 bases are TGTGCCAGCAGTTCCAGCGGGGGGCACTACAATGAGCAGTTCTTC. This encodes CASSSSGGHYNEQFF. The genes are TRBV27 and TRBJ2-1, with 9 bases fitting TRBD2. Germline CDR1 and CDR2: MNHEY and SMNVEV (reference sequence). The CDR3 consists of 15 residues. V lost 4 bases and J lost 3; bases outside the gene matches: 4.

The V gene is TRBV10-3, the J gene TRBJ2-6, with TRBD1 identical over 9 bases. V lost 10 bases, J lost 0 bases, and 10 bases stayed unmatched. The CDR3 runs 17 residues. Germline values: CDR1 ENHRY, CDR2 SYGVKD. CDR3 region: CATNTRDRVSGANVLTF. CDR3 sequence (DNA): TGTGCCACCAATACCCGGGACAGGGTCTCTGGGGCCAACGTCCTGACTTTC.

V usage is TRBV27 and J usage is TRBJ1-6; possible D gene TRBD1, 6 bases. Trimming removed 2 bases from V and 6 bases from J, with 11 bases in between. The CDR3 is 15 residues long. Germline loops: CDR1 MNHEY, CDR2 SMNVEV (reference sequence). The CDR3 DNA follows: TGTGCCAGCAGTTTACGGGGGGCGGGTAATTCACCCCTCCACTTT. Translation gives CASSLRGAGNSPLHF.

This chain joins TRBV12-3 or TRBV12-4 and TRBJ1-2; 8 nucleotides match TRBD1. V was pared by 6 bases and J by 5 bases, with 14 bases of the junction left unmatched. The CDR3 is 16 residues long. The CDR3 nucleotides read TGTGCCAGCAGCCCAACCCTCGCAGGGGGCGGTTATGGCTACACCTTC. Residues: CASSPTLAGGGYGYTF.

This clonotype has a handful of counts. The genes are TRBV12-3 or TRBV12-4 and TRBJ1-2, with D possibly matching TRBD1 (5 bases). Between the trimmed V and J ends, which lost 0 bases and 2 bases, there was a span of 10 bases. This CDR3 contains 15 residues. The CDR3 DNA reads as TGTGCCAGCAGTTTAGCCCTGACAGTAAACTATGGCTACACCTTC. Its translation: CASSLALTVNYGYTF.